This is a list of T cell receptor beta chains from one sample in a study of cytomegalovirus exposure and HLA in healthy donors. Generated by immunoSEQ multiplex PCR, the TCRdb table keeps only in-frame clones and is missing some. This table has roughly 200,000 clones, 70% appearing once. Source material: PBMCs. These receptors all come from a middle-aged man in good health and CMV-seropositive. CDR3s include the opening cysteine and the closing phenylalanine or tryptophan. A D gene is named only where the DNA matches it firmly. For some rows the clone size is stated as once, few or many, or as a class when expanded; others skip it.

TRBV6-5	NA	NA	TRBJ2-3	TGTGCCAGCAGGCAGGAACTCGGCACAGATACGCAGTATTTT	CASRQELGTDTQYF
TRBV7-6	NA	NA	TRBJ2-7	TGTGCCAGCAGCCCGGGAGGGGGCGGATACGAGCAGTACTTC	CASSPGGGGYEQYF
TRBV19	NA	TRBD1	TRBJ1-4	TGTGCCAGTAGTTTCCGGGACAGGGGGCCGTCGAGCGAAAAACTGTTTTTT	CASSFRDRGPSSEKLFF
TRBV5-4	NA	NA	TRBJ2-3	TGTGCCACCTCGGAGGGATCTACCCCACAGTATACGCAGTATTTT	CATSEGSTPQYTQYF
TRBV10-1	NA	NA	TRBJ1-1	TGCGCCAGCAAAAAAGATACCGGTGAAGCTTTCTTT	CASKKDTGEAFF
TRBV28	NA	NA	TRBJ1-1	TGTGCCAGCGACTCAAAGGGGGGGACGCCCTCTGAAGCTTTCTTT	CASDSKGGTPSEAFF
TRBV11-3	NA	TRBD1	TRBJ1-1	TGTGCCAGCAGCCCCAACGTCGGGGACAGTGAAGCTTTCTTT	CASSPNVGDSEAFF
TRBV6-1	NA	TRBD2	TRBJ2-1	TGTGCCACGGTAATAGCGGGGGGCCCCTACAATGAGCAGTTCTTC	CATVIAGGPYNEQFF
TRBV4-3	NA	TRBD1	TRBJ1-5	TGCGCCAGCAGCCAACGACAGGGAGGACAGCCCCAGCATTTT	CASSQRQGGQPQHF
TRBV10-3	NA	NA	TRBJ1-2	TGTGCCATCAGTGAGGTGGCAGGACAATCCTATGGCTACACCTTC	CAISEVAGQSYGYTF
TRBV11-2	few	NA	TRBJ1-1	TGTGCCAGCAGCTTAGATTCGGGAACTGAAGCTTTCTTT	CASSLDSGTEAFF
TRBV14	NA	NA	TRBJ1-2	TGTGCCAGCAGCCAAGAGGGCGGGGGACCCTTCTATGGCTACACCTTC	CASSQEGGGPFYGYTF
TRBV7-2	NA	TRBD1	TRBJ2-7	TGTGCCAGCAGCTTAGTACAGGGGCTAGGCGAGCAGTACTTC	CASSLVQGLGEQYF
TRBV4-1	NA	TRBD2	TRBJ2-4	TGCGCCAGCAGCCAAGGTGGGGGGGGAGGAAGGACCAAAAACATTCAGTACTTC	CASSQGGGGGRTKNIQYF
TRBV11-1	few	NA	TRBJ1-2	TGTGCCAGCAGCTTAAAATCAGGGGTACACTATGGCTACACCTTC	CASSLKSGVHYGYTF
TRBV2	NA	TRBD1	TRBJ1-4	TGTGCCAGCACTAAGGAAACCGGGACAGGGCAAGAAAAACTGTTTTTT	CASTKETGTGQEKLFF
TRBV28	NA	NA	TRBJ2-7	TGTGCCAGCACCCCCCCCAGCGGCGCCTACGAGCAGTACTTC	CASTPPSGAYEQYF
TRBV19	few	TRBD1	TRBJ1-2	TGTGCCAGTCAGCCGGGGACAGTCTATGGCTACACCTTC	CASQPGTVYGYTF
TRBV4-2	few	TRBD1	TRBJ2-2	TGTGCCAGCAGCCCCACAGGGGGGAACACCGGGGAGCTGTTTTTT	CASSPTGGNTGELFF
TRBV19	NA	TRBD2	TRBJ2-1	TGTGCCAGTAGTATAAGCGGACTAGCGGGGGCTGAGCAGTTCTTC	CASSISGLAGAEQFF
TRBV4-1	NA	NA	TRBJ2-7	TGCGCCAGCAGCCAAGTTTCCTTCGGAGGCTTGGGGGAGCAGTACTTC	CASSQVSFGGLGEQYF
TRBV29-1	NA	TRBD2	TRBJ2-7	TGCAGCGTTGATAGAACGACTAGCGGGGGACCTGCTCAGCAGTACTTC	CSVDRTTSGGPAQQYF
TRBV2	NA	NA	TRBJ2-7	TGTGCCAGCAGTGAGCGGGTCGGCTCCTACGAGCAGTACTTC	CASSERVGSYEQYF
TRBV5-4	NA	NA	TRBJ1-1	TGTGCCAGCAGGGAGGACAGCCTTTCTGAAGCTTTCTTT	CASREDSLSEAFF
TRBV7-3	few	NA	TRBJ2-1	TGTGCCAGCAGCTTGTCCCACGGGAGCAACAATGAGCAGTTCTTC	CASSLSHGSNNEQFF
TRBV29-1	NA	NA	TRBJ2-5	TGCAGCGTCCCCTCCCCAAGGGGCGGAGAGACCCAGTACTTC	CSVPSPRGGETQYF
TRBV7-8	NA	NA	TRBJ2-3	TGTGCCAGCAGCTTGGCGGGGGCAACAGATACGCAGTATTTT	CASSLAGATDTQYF
TRBV14	NA	NA	TRBJ2-5	TGTGCCAGCAGCCAAGTAAGGGGGGAGACCCAGTACTTC	CASSQVRGETQYF
TRBV9	NA	NA	TRBJ1-5	TGTGCCAGCAGTGCAGCTCAGGGTTTCAATCAGCCCCAGCATTTT	CASSAAQGFNQPQHF
TRBV7-6	few	NA	TRBJ2-3	TGTGCCAGCAGCCAAAGGGGGGGACGCACAGATACGCAGTATTTT	CASSQRGGRTDTQYF
TRBV6-6	NA	TRBD2	TRBJ2-5	TGTGCCAGCAGTATGGGGACTAGCAGGAAGACCCAGTACTTC	CASSMGTSRKTQYF
TRBV4-3	few	NA	TRBJ2-7	TGCGCCAGCAGCCAAGACCCCGGGACAAATCTCTACGAGCAGTACTTC	CASSQDPGTNLYEQYF
TRBV7-9	NA	NA	TRBJ2-5	TGTGCCAGCAGCTTATTTCAGTTTCAAGAGACCCAGTACTTC	CASSLFQFQETQYF
TRBV7-8	NA	TRBD1	TRBJ1-6	TGTGCCAGCAGCCAACAGACAGGGTTCACCTATAATTCACCCCTCCACTTT	CASSQQTGFTYNSPLHF
TRBV2	NA	TRBD2	TRBJ2-1	TGTGCCAGCAGTCCGGGACTAGCGGTCTACAATGAGCAGTTCTTC	CASSPGLAVYNEQFF
TRBV5-5	NA	NA	TRBJ1-1	TGTGCCAGCAGCCAGGTTCTCGGCAGCACTGAAGCTTTCTTT	CASSQVLGSTEAFF
TRBV5-1	NA	TRBD1	TRBJ1-1	TGCGCCAGCAGCATTAGACAGGGTACCACTGAAGCTTTCTTT	CASSIRQGTTEAFF
TRBV4-2	NA	TRBD2	TRBJ2-5	TGTGCCAGCAGCCAAGGGACTAGCTTGGCGGAGACCCAGTACTTC	CASSQGTSLAETQYF
TRBV5-6	NA	NA	TRBJ1-1	TGTGCCAGCAGTCTTGGGCCCCAGGTCACCGAAGCTTTCTTT	CASSLGPQVTEAFF
TRBV6-5	NA	NA	TRBJ1-1	TGTGCCAGCAGGGACAATTCTCTTGAAGCTTTCTTT	CASRDNSLEAFF
TRBV29-1	once	NA	TRBJ2-7	TGCAGCGTTCTGCCTGAGGTATCCTACGAGCAGTACTTC	CSVLPEVSYEQYF
TRBV7-8	NA	NA	TRBJ1-2	TGTGCCAGCAGCCCCCTAGCCTCGGCAGACTATGGCTACACCTTC	CASSPLASADYGYTF
TRBV5-1	NA	TRBD2	TRBJ2-3	TGCGCCAGCAGCTTGCGGCCTAGCGGATCCACAGATACGCAGTATTTT	CASSLRPSGSTDTQYF
TRBV6-1	NA	NA	TRBJ1-1	TGTGCCAGCAGTGCATTCAGGGACACTGAAGCTTTCTTT	CASSAFRDTEAFF
TRBV27	NA	NA	TRBJ2-1	TGTGCCAGCAGTTTACGGGTCAGTTCCAATGAGCAGTTCTTC	CASSLRVSSNEQFF
TRBV7-8	NA	NA	TRBJ1-4	TGTGCCAGCAGCTCCTCAGCCGTACTTAGCTCGTCAACTAATGAAAAACTGTTTTTT	CASSSSAVLSSSTNEKLFF
TRBV2	NA	TRBD1	TRBJ2-7	TGTGCCAGCACCCGGACAGGGAAGTACTCCTACGAGCAGTACTTC	CASTRTGKYSYEQYF
TRBV7-9	NA	NA	TRBJ1-6	TGTGCCAGCAGCACACATCTCGATTCACCCCTCCACTTT	CASSTHLDSPLHF